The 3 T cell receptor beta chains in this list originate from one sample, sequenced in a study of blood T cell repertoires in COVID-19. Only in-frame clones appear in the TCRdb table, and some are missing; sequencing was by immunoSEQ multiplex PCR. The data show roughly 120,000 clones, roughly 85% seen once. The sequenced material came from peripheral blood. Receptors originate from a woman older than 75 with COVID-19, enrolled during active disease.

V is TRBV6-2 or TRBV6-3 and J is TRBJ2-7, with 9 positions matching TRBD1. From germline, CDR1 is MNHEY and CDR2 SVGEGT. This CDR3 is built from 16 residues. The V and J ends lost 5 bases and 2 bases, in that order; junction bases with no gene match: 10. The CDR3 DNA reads TGTGCCAGCAGTCCACTCACCGGGACAGGGACCTACGAGCAGTACTTC. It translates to CASSPLTGTGTYEQYF.

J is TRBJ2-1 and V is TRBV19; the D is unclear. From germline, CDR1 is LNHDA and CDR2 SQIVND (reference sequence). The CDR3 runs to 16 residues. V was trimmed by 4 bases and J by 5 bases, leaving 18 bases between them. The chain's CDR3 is CASSTKPLSRDNEQFF. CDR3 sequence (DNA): TGTGCCAGTAGTACAAAACCCTTGTCAAGAGACAATGAGCAGTTCTTC.

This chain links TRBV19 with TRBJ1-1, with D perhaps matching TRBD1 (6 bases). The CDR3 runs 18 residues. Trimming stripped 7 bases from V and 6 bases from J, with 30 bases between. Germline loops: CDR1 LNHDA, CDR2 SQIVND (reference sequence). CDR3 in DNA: TGTGCCAGTACCTATCTTGGGGCAGGGGAAGATTTTGCGGCTGAAGCTTTCTTT. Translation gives CASTYLGAGEDFAAEAFF. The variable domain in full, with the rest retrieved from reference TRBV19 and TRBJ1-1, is DGGITQSPKYLFRKEGQNVTLSCEQNLNHDAMYWYRQDPGQGLRLIYYSQIVNDFQKGDIAEGYSVSREKKESFPLTVTSAQKNPTAFYLCASTYLGAGEDFAAEAFFGQGTRLTVV.